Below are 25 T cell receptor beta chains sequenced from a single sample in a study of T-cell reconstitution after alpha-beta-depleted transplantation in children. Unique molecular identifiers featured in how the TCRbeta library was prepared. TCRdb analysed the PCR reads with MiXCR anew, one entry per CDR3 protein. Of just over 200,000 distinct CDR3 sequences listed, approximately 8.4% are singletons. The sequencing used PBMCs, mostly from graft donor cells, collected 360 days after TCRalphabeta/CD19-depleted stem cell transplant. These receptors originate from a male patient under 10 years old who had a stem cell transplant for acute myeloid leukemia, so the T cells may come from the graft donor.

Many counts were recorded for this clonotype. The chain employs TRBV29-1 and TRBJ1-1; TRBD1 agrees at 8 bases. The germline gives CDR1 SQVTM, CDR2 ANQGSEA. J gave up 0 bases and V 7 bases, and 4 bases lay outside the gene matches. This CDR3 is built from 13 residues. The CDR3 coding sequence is TGCAGCGGAAGACAGGGGATGAACACTGAAGCTTTCTTT. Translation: CSGRQGMNTEAFF.

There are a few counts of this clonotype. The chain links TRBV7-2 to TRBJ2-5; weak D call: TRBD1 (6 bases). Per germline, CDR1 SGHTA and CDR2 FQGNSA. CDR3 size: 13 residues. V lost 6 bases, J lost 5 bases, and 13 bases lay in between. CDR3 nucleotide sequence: TGTGCCAGCAGATATACAGGGCGCGAGACCCAGTACTTC. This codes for CASRYTGRETQYF.

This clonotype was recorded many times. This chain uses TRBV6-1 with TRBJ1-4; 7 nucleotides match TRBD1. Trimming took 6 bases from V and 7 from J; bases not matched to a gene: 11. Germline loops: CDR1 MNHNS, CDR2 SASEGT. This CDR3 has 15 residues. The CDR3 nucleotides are TGTGCCAGCAGAGCCCACAGGGGTGGAAGTGAAAAACTGTTTTTT. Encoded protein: CASRAHRGGSEKLFF.

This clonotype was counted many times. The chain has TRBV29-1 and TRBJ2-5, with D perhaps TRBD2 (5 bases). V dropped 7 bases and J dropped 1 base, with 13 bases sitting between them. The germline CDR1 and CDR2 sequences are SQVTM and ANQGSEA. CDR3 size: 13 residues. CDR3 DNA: TGCAGCGGTGCCGAGCGGTCCCAAGAGACCCAGTACTTC. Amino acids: CSGAERSQETQYF.

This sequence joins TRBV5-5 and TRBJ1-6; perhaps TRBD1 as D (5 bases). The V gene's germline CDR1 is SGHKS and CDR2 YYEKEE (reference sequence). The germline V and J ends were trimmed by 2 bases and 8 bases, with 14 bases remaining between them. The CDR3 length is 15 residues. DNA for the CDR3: TGTGCCAGCAGCTTTGGGGCAGGGCAAGATTCACCCCTCCACTTT. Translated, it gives CASSFGAGQDSPLHF.

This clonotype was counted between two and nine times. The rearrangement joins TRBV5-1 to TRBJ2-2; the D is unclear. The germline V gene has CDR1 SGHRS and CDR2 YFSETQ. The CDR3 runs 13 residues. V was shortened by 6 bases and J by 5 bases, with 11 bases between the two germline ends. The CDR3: CASKGLVTGELFF. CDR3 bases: TGCGCCAGCAAAGGATTGGTAACCGGGGAGCTGTTTTTT.

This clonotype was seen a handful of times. CDR3 bases: TGTGCCAGCAGTTTATGGGCTAACCCTCAGGGTGAGCAGTTCTTC. It encodes CASSLWANPQGEQFF. The rearrangement links TRBV27 to TRBJ2-1; a possible D gene is TRBD1 (5 bases). Germline lookup yields CDR1 MNHEY and CDR2 SMNVEV (reference sequence). V shed 1 base and J shed 9 bases, with 16 bases lying between them. This CDR3 has 15 residues.

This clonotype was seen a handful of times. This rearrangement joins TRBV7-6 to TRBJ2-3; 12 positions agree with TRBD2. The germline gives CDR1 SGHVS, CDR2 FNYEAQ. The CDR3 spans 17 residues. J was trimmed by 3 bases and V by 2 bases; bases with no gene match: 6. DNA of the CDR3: TGTGCCAGCAGCTTAAGACTAGCGGGAGTACTGACAGATACGCAGTATTTT. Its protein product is CASSLRLAGVLTDTQYF.

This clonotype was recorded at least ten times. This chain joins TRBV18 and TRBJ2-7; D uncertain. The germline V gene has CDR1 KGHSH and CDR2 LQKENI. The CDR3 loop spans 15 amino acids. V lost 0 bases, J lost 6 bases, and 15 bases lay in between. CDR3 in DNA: TGTGCCAGCTCACCACCGGTACTAACAGAACCCGAGCAGTACTTC. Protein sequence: CASSPPVLTEPEQYF.

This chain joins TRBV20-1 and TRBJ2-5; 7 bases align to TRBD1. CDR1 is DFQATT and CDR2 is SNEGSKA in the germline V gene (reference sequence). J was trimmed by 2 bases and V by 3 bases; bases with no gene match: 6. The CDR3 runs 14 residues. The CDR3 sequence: CSASDRDGQETQYF. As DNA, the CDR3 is TGCAGTGCTAGCGACAGGGACGGGCAAGAGACCCAGTACTTC.

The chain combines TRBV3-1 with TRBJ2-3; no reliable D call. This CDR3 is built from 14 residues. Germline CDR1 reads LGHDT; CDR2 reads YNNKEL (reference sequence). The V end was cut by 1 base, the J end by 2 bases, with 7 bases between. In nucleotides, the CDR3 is TGTGCCAGCAGCCAAGGCAGTTACACAGATACGCAGTATTTT. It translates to CASSQGSYTDTQYF.

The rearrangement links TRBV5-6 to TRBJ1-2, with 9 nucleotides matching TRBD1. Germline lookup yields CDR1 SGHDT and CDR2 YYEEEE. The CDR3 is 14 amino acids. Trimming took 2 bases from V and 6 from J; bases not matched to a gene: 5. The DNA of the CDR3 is TGTGCCAGCAGCTTACAGGGGGCGGGTAATGGCTACACCTTC. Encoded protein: CASSLQGAGNGYTF.

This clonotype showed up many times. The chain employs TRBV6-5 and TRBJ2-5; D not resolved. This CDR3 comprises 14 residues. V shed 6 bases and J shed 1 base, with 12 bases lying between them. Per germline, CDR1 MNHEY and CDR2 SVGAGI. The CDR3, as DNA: TGTGCCAGCAGAGGTCGGAGCCTCCAAGAGACCCAGTACTTC. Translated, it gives CASRGRSLQETQYF.

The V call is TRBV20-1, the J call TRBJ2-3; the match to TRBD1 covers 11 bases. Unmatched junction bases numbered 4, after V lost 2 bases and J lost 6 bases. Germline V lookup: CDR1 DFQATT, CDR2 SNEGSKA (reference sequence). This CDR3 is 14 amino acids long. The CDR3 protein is CSARRTGGVDTQYF. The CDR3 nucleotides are TGCAGTGCTAGACGGACAGGGGGCGTGGATACGCAGTATTTT.

CDR3 sequence (DNA): TGTGCCAGCAGCTTAAGGCGCGGGCCTGGTGAGCAGTTCTTC. As protein: CASSLRRGPGEQFF. J is TRBJ2-1 and V is TRBV7-6, with D tentatively TRBD2 (5 bases). CDR3 length equals 14 residues. Germline lookup yields CDR1 SGHVS and CDR2 FNYEAQ. Trimming left V 2 bases short and J 9 bases short, with 14 bases between.

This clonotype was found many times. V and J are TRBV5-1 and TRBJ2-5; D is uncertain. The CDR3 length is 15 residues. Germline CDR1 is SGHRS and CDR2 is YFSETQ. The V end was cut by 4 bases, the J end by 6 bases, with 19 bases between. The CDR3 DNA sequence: TGCGCCAGCAGCACCCAAGCAGGCGGCTTGAAGACCCAGTACTTC. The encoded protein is CASSTQAGGLKTQYF.

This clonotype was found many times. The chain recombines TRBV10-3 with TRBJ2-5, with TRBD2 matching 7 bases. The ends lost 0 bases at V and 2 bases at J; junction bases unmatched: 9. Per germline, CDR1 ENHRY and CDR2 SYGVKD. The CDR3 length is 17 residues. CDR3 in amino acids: CAISESRGLSYQETQYF. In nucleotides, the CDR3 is TGTGCCATCAGTGAGTCGAGGGGACTATCTTATCAAGAGACCCAGTACTTC.

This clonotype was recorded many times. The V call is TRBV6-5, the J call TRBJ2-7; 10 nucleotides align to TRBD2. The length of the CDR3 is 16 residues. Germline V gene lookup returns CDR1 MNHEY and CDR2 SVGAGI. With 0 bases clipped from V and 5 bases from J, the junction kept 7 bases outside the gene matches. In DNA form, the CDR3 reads TGTGCCAGCAGTTACTCCCCTAGCGGGAGTCCCCACGAGCAGTACTTC. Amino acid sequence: CASSYSPSGSPHEQYF.

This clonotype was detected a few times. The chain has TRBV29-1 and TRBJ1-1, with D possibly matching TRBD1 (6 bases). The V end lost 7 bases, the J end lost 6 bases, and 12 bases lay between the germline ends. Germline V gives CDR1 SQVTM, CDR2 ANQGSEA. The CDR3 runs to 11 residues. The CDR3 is CSAARGAEAFF. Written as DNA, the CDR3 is TGCAGCGCAGCCAGGGGTGCTGAAGCTTTCTTT.

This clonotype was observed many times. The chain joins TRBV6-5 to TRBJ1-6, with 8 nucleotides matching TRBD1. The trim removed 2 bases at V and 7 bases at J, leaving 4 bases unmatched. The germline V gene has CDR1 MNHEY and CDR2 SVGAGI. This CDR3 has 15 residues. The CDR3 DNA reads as TGTGCCAGCAGTTACCAGGGGGCAAACAATTCACCCCTCCACTTT. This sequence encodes CASSYQGANNSPLHF.

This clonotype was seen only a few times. The CDR3 region has the DNA TGTGCCACCCCTAAGGTCCGGGACAGAACCTACGAGCAGTACTTC. It is translated as CATPKVRDRTYEQYF. The chain links TRBV24-1 to TRBJ2-7; 7 nucleotides line up with TRBD1. CDR3 size: 15 residues. CDR1 and CDR2 from the germline V gene are KGHDR and SFDVKD. After removal of 9 bases from V and 2 bases from J, the junction contained 12 bases not matched to a gene.

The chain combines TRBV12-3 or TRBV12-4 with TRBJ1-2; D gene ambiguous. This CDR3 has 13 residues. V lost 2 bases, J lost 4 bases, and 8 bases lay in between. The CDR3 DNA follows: TGTGCCAGCAGTTTAAGGGCCGGCTATGGCTACACCTTC. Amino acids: CASSLRAGYGYTF.

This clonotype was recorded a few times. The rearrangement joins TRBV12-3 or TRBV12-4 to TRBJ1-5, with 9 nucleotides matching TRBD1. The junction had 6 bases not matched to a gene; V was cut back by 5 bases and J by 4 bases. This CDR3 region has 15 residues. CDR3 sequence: CASSPTGTGNQPQHF. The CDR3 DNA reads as TGTGCCAGCAGTCCGACCGGGACAGGGAATCAGCCCCAGCATTTT.

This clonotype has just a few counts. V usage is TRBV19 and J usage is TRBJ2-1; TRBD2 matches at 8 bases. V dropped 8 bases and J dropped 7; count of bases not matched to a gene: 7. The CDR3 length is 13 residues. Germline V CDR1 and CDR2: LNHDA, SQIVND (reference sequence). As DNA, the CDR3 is TGTGCCAGTGGGGAGCGGGAGCGGAATGAGCAGTTCTTC. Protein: CASGERERNEQFF.

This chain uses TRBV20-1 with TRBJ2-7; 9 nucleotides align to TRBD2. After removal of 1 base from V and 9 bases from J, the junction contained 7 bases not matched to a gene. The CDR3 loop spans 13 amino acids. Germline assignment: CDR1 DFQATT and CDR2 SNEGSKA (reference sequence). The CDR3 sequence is CSARVPSGTAQYF. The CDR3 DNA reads TGCAGTGCTAGAGTTCCTAGCGGGACCGCGCAGTACTTC.